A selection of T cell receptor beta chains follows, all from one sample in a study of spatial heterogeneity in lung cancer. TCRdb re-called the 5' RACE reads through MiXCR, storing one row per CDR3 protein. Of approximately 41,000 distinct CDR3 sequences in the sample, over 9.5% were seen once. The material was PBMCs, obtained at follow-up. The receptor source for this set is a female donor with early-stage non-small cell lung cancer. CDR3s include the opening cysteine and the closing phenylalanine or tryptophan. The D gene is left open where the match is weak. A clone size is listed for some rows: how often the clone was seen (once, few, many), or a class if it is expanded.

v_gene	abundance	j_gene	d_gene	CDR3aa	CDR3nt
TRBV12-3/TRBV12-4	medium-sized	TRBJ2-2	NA	CASRRSETGELFF	TGTGCCAGCAGGCGTAGCGAAACCGGGGAGCTGTTTTTT
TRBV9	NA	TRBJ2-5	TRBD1	CASSVLADRGEETQYF	TGTGCCAGCAGCGTACTTGCGGACAGGGGGGAAGAGACCCAGTACTTC
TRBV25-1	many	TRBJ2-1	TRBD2	CASSDLPGLEQFF	TGTGCCAGCAGTGATCTGCCGGGACTAGAGCAGTTCTTC
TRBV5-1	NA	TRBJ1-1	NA	CASSLSQGNTEAFF	TGCGCCAGCAGCTTGTCCCAGGGGAACACTGAAGCTTTCTTT
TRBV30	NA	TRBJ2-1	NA	CAWSVGPYNEQFF	TGTGCCTGGAGTGTTGGTCCCTACAATGAGCAGTTCTTC
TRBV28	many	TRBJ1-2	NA	CASIGDESSNYGYTF	TGTGCCAGCATTGGGGACGAGTCGAGCAACTATGGCTACACCTTC
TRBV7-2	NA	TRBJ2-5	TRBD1	CASSLVGQGFRAQYF	TGTGCCAGCAGCTTAGTAGGACAGGGGTTCCGAGCCCAGTACTTC
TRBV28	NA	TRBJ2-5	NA	CASRKDEWGQTQYF	TGTGCCAGCCGCAAGGACGAGTGGGGCCAGACCCAGTACTTC
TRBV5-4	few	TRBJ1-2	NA	CASSLTSGQSYGYTF	TGTGCCAGCAGCTTGACTTCCGGACAGAGCTATGGCTACACCTTC
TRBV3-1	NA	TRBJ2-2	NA	CASSQAGTNTGELFF	TGTGCCAGCAGCCAAGCGGGGACGAACACCGGGGAGCTGTTTTTT
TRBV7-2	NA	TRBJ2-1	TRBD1	CASSPMTGRNEQFF	TGTGCCAGCAGCCCTATGACAGGGCGGAATGAGCAGTTCTTC
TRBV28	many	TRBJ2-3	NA	CASSLTWDTTDTQYF	TGTGCCAGCAGTTTGACTTGGGATACCACAGATACGCAGTATTTT
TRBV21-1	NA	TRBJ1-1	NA	CASSRRGTEAFF	TGTGCCAGCAGCAGAAGGGGGACTGAAGCTTTCTTT
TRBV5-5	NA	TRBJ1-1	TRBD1	CASSRQGNTEAFF	TGTGCCAGCAGCCGACAGGGGAACACTGAAGCTTTCTTT
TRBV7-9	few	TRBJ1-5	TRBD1	CASSPQGISQPQHF	TGTGCCAGCAGCCCACAGGGGATAAGTCAGCCCCAGCATTTT
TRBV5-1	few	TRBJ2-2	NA	CASSLEAARLNTGELFF	TGCGCCAGCAGCTTGGAGGCGGCCCGACTAAACACCGGGGAGCTGTTTTTT
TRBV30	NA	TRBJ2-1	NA	CAWSLLNEQFF	TGTGCCTGGAGTCTGTTGAATGAGCAGTTCTTC
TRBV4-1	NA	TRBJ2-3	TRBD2	CASSQGLAGARDTQYF	TGCGCCAGCAGCCAAGGACTAGCGGGGGCGCGGGATACGCAGTATTTT
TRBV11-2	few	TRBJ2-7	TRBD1	CASSSYRDRNYEQYF	TGTGCCAGCAGCTCTTACCGGGACAGAAACTACGAGCAGTACTTC
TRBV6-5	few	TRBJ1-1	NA	CASRLGTSNTEAFF	TGTGCCAGCAGACTGGGGACCTCGAACACTGAAGCTTTCTTT
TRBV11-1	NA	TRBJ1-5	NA	CASSLSTNQPQHF	TGTGCCAGCAGCTTGAGTACCAATCAGCCCCAGCATTTT
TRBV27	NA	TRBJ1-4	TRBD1	CASSKGQGGGKLFF	TGTGCCAGCAGTAAAGGACAGGGAGGGGGAAAACTGTTTTTT
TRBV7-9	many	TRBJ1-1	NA	CASSPYRDLGNTEAFF	TGTGCCAGCAGCCCCTACAGGGATCTGGGGAACACTGAAGCTTTCTTT
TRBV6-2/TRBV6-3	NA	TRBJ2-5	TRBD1	CASSPGTGGGETQYF	TGTGCCAGCAGCCCCGGGACAGGAGGCGGAGAGACCCAGTACTTC
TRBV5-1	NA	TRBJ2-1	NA	CASIPTGAGYNEQFF	TGCGCCAGCATCCCGACCGGGGCCGGATACAATGAGCAGTTCTTC
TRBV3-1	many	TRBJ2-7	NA	CASSPDGSYEQYF	TGTGCCAGCAGCCCAGACGGCTCCTACGAGCAGTACTTC
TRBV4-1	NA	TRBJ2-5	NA	CASGPNREDGETQYF	TGCGCCAGCGGACCTAACAGGGAGGATGGAGAGACCCAGTACTTC
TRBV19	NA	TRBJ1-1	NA	CVSNFRDPLRPEAFF	TGTGTCAGTAATTTTCGGGATCCCCTCCGGCCTGAAGCTTTCTTT
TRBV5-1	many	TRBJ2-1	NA	CASSLGLRQFF	TGCGCCAGCAGCTTAGGTCTAAGGCAGTTCTTC
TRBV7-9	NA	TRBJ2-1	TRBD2	CASSLGRGGTADEQFF	TGTGCCAGCAGCTTAGGACGCGGGGGGACCGCAGATGAGCAGTTCTTC
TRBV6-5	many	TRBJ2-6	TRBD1	CASSRDSLSGANVLTF	TGTGCCAGCAGTCGGGACAGCCTCTCTGGGGCCAACGTCCTGACTTTC
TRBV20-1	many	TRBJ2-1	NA	CSARSGEITYNEQFF	TGCAGTGCTAGATCAGGGGAGATTACCTACAATGAGCAGTTCTTC
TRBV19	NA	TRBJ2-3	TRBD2	CASSMEAGGPQDTQYF	TGTGCCAGTAGTATGGAAGCGGGGGGGCCGCAAGATACGCAGTATTTT
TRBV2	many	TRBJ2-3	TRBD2	CASRNSGANTDTQYF	TGTGCCAGCAGGAATAGCGGGGCGAACACAGATACGCAGTATTTT
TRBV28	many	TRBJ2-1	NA	CASSSTMDGTYNEQFF	TGTGCCAGCAGTTCCACAATGGACGGTACCTACAATGAGCAGTTCTTC
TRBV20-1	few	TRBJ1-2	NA	CSASGQDYGYTF	TGCAGTGCTAGTGGCCAGGACTATGGCTACACCTTC
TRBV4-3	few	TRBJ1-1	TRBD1	CASSQVHSQGEAFF	TGCGCCAGCAGCCAAGTCCATTCACAGGGGGAAGCTTTCTTT
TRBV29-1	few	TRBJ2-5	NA	CSVLGLGETQYF	TGCAGCGTTTTGGGCTTGGGAGAGACCCAGTACTTC